This T cell receptor beta chain was sequenced for a study of control samples from healthy donors and cancer patients. The repertoire was sequenced with immunoSEQ multiplex PCR; TCRdb's copy has only in-frame clones and lacks some. The table lists approximately 52,000 clones, approximately 91% of them singletons. Germline V gene data show CDR1 as SGHDT and CDR2 as YYEEEE. CDR3 length equals 13 residues. The V end lost 0 bases, the J end lost 4 bases, and 7 bases lay between the germline ends. This TCR derives from a man between 50 and 59 years old in good health. The sequenced material came from blood. The J gene is TRBJ2-5, the V gene TRBV5-6, with D perhaps being TRBD1 or TRBD2 (5 bases each). CDR3 region: CASSLAGGETQYF. The CDR3 DNA follows: TGTGCCAGCAGCTTGGCTGGGGGAGAGACCCAGTACTTC.